This T cell receptor beta chain derives from a study of OX40 agonist ivuxolimab in advanced cancers. Study results and caveats: CD4+ and CD8+ blood T cells expanded clonally by week 6 at 0.1 to 3.0 mg/kg. CD4+ T cells averaged fewer expanded clones than CD8+ T cells.

In the case of this clone: Its antigen remains unknown.

Sequenced by immunoSEQ multiplex PCR; TCRdb stores in-frame clones only, minus some. In the table there are almost 85,000 clones, over 85% of which are singletons. The V gene lost 4 bases and the J gene lost 5 bases, with 24 bases spanning the gap. Germline CDR1 is SGDLS and CDR2 is YYNGEE. The CDR3 extends over 17 amino acids. This rearrangement joins TRBV9 to TRBJ2-5; no definite D call. The source material was CD4+ or CD8+ T cells sorted from blood, sampled in a trial of the OX40 agonist ivuxolimab. The origin of this receptor is an adult with an advanced solid tumor such as melanoma, head and neck, liver or kidney cancer. The DNA of the CDR3 is TGTGCCAGCAGCCCGTCGCATCTACGTAGAGCCGGGGAGACCCAGTACTTC. It encodes CASSPSHLRRAGETQYF.